This TCR beta chain appears in the sequencing data of a study of brain metastases from non-small cell lung cancer. The V and J ends lost 3 bases and 6 bases respectively, with 15 bases between them. This CDR3 spans 15 amino acids. Germline V lookup: CDR1 SGHAT, CDR2 FQDESV (reference sequence). Sequencing used immunoSEQ multiplex PCR; TCRdb keeps in-frame clones, though not all of them. Found here are about 1,500 clones, more than 85% of them singletons; the top ten hold around 6.3%. Material: tumor-adjacent normal tissue. The J gene is TRBJ1-3, the V gene TRBV11-1; D gene unclear. This sequence was found in a donor at least 40 years old with non-small cell lung cancer. CDR3 sequence reads: CASSFRAAGENTIYF. CDR3 in DNA: TGTGCCAGCAGCTTCCGGGCCGCCGGCGAAAACACCATATATTTT.